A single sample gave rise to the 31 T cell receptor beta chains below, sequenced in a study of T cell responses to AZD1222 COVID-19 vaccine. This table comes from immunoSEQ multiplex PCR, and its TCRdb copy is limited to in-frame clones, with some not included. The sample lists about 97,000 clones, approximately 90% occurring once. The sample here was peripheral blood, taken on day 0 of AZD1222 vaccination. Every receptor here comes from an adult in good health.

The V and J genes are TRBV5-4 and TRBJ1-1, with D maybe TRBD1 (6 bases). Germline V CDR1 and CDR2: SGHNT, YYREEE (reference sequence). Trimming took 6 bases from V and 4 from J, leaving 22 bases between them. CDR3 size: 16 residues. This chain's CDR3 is CASTLTTGTLTTEAFF. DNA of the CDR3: TGTGCCAGCACCTTAACAACCGGGACATTGACCACTGAAGCTTTCTTT. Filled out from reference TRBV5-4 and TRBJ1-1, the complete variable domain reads ETGVTQSPTHLIKTRGQQVTLRCSSQSGHNTVSWYQQALGQGPQFIFQYYREEENGRGNFPPRFSGLQFPNYSSELNVNALELDDSALYLCASTLTTGTLTTEAFFGQGTRLTVV.

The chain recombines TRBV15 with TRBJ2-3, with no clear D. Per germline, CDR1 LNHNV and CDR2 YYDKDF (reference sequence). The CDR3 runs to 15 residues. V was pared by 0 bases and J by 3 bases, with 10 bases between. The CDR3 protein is CATSRDQRATDTQYF. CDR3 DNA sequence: TGTGCCACCAGCAGAGATCAAAGGGCGACAGATACGCAGTATTTT.

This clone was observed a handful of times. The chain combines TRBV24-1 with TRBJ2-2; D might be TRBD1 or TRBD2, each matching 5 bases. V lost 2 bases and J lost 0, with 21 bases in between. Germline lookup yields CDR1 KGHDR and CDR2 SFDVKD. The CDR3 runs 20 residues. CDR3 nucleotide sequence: TGTGCCACCAGTGATTATGCCGGGACGGAAGGTTACGCGAACACCGGGGAGCTGTTTTTT. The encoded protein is CATSDYAGTEGYANTGELFF.

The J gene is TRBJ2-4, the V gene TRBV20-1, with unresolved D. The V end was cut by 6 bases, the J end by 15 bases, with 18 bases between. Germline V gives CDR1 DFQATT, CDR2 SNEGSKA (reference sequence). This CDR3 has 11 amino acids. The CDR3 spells CSALPLDRLYF. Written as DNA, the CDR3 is TGCAGTGCCCTTCCTTTGGACCGACTGTACTTC.

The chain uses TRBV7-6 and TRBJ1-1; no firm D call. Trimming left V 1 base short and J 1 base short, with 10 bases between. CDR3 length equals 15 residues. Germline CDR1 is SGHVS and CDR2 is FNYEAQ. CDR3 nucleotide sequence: TGTGCCAGCAGCTTAGGCACAGTTCCGAACACTGAAGCTTTCTTT. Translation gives CASSLGTVPNTEAFF.

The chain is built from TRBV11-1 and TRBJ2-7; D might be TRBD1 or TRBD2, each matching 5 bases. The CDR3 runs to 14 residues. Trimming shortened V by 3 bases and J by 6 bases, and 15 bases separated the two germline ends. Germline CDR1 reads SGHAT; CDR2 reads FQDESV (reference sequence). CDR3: CASSLAWDGIEQYF. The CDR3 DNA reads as TGTGCCAGCAGCTTGGCCTGGGACGGCATCGAGCAGTACTTC. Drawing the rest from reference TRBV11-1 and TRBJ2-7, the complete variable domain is EAEVAQSPRYKITEKSQAVAFWCDPISGHATLYWYRQILGQGPELLVQFQDESVVDDSQLPKDRFSAERLKGVDSTLKIQPAELGDSAMYLCASSLAWDGIEQYFGPGTRLTVT.

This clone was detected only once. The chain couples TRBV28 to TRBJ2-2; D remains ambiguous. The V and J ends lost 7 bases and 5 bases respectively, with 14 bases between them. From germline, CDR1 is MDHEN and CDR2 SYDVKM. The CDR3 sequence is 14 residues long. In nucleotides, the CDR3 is TGTGCCAGCATAGGGCACGATAGGACCGGGGAGCTGTTTTTT. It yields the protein CASIGHDRTGELFF.

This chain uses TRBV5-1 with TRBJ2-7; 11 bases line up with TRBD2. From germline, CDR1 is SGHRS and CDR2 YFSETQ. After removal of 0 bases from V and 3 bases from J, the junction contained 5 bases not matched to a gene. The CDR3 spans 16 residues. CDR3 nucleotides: TGCGCCAGCAGCTTGGTAGGACTAGCGGGCCACTACGAGCAGTACTTC. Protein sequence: CASSLVGLAGHYEQYF.

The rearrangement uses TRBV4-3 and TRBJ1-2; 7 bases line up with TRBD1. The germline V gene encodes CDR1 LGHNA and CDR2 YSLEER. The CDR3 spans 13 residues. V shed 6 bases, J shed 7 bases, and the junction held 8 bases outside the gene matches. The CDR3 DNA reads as TGCGCCAGCAGTTCCACAGGGGTTGGTGGCTACACCTTC. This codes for CASSSTGVGGYTF.

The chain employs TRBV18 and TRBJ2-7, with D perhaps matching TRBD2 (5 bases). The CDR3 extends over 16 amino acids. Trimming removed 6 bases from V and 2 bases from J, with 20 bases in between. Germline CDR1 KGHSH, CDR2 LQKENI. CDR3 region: CASSPPTSYPAYEQYF. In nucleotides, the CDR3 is TGTGCCAGCTCTCCCCCTACTAGTTACCCTGCCTACGAGCAGTACTTC.

The CDR3 sequence is CASSDGQVYNSPLHF. CDR3 bases: TGTGCCAGCAGCGACGGACAGGTCTATAATTCACCCCTCCACTTT. The chain uses TRBV5-4 and TRBJ1-6; TRBD1 aligns across 7 bases. The CDR3 contains 15 residues. Germline V gene lookup returns CDR1 SGHNT and CDR2 YYREEE (reference sequence). V lost 4 bases, J lost 3 bases, and 4 bases stayed unmatched.

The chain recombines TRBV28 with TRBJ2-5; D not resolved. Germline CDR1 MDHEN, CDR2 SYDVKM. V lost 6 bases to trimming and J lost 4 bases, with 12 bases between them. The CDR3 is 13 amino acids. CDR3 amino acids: CASSSRMRETQYF. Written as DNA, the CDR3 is TGTGCCAGCAGCTCGCGGATGCGAGAGACCCAGTACTTC.

As DNA, the CDR3 is TGTGCCAGCACCCTAGCGGCAGTGTCACCCCTCCACTTT. Translation gives CASTLAAVSPLHF. The chain joins TRBV12-3 or TRBV12-4 to TRBJ1-6; D not certain. This CDR3 region has 13 residues. V lost 7 bases to trimming and J lost 10 bases, with 14 bases between them.

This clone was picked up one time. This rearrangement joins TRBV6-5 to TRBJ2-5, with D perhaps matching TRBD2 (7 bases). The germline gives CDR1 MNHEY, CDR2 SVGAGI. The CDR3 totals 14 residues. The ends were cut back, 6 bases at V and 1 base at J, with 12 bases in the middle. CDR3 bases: TGTGCCAGCAGGCGGGGGCCCCGCCAAGAGACCCAGTACTTC. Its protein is CASRRGPRQETQYF.

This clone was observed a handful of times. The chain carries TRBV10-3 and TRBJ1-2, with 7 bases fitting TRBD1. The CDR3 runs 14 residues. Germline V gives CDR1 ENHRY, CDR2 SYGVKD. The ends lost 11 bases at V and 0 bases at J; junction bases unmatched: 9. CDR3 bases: TGTGCCTCCAGGAGCGGGACAGCTAACTATGGCTACACCTTC. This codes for CASRSGTANYGYTF.

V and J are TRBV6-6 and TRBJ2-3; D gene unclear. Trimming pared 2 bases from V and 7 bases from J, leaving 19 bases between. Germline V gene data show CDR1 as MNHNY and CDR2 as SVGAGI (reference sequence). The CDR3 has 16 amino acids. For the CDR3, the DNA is TGTGCCAGCAGTTACCCCTCGGCTCTTTCACGTCATACGCAGTATTTT. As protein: CASSYPSALSRHTQYF.

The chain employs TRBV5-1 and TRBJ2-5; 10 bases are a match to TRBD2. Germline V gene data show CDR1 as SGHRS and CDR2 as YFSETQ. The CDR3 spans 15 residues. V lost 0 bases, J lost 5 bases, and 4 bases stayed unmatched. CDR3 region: CASSLAGSGRETQYF. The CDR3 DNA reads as TGCGCCAGCAGCTTGGCCGGTAGCGGGAGGGAGACCCAGTACTTC.

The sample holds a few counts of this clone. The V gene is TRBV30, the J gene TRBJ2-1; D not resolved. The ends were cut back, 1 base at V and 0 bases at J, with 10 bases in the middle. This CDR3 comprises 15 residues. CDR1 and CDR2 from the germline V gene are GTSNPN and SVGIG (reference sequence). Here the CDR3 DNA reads TGTGCCTGGAGTGCCTTCTATCCCTCCTACAATGAGCAGTTCTTC. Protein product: CAWSAFYPSYNEQFF. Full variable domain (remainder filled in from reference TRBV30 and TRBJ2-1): SQTIHQWPATLVQPVGSPLSLECTVEGTSNPNLYWYRQAAGRGLQLLFYSVGIGQISSEVPQNLSASRPQDRQFILSSKKLLLSDSGFYLCAWSAFYPSYNEQFFGPGTRLTVL.

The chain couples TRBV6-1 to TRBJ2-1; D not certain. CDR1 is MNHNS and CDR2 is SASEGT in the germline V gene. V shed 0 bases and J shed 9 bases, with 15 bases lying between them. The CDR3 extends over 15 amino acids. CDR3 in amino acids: CASSEAPMANGEQFF. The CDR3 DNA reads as TGTGCCAGCAGTGAAGCCCCAATGGCTAACGGTGAGCAGTTCTTC.

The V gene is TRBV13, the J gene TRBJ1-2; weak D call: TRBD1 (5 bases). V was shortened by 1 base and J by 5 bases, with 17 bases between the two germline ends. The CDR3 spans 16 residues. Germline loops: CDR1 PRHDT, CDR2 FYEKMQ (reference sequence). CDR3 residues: CASSLDGAGIGYGYTF. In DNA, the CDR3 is TGTGCCAGCAGCTTAGACGGGGCAGGGATAGGGTATGGCTACACCTTC.

The CDR3 DNA reads as TGTGCCAGTACGTACCAGGGGGGCGGGCAGCCCCAGCATTTT. Protein: CASTYQGGGQPQHF. The chain joins TRBV19 to TRBJ1-5, with 7 bases that match TRBD1. V dropped 7 bases and J dropped 7; count of bases not matched to a gene: 10. This CDR3 has 14 residues. Germline V gene sequence: CDR1 LNHDA, CDR2 SQIVND (reference sequence).

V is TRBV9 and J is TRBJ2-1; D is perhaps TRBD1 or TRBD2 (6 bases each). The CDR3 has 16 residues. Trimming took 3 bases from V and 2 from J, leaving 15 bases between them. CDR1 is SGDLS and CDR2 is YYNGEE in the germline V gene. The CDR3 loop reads CASSAGGTPAYNEQFF. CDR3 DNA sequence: TGTGCCAGCAGCGCGGGCGGGACACCGGCCTACAATGAGCAGTTCTTC. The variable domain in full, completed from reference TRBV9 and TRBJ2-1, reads DSGVTQTPKHLITATGQRVTLRCSPRSGDLSVYWYQQSLDQGLQFLIQYYNGEERAKGNILERFSAQQFPDLHSELNLSSLELGDSALYFCASSAGGTPAYNEQFFGPGTRLTVL.

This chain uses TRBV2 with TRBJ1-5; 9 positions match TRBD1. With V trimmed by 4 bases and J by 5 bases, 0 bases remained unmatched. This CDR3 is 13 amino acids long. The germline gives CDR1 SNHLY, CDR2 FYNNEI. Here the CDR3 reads CASSGTGDQPQHF. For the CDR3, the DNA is TGTGCCAGCAGTGGGACAGGGGATCAGCCCCAGCATTTT. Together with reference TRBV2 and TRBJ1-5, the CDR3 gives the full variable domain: EPEVTQTPSHQVTQMGQEVILRCVPISNHLYFYWYRQILGQKVEFLVSFYNNEISEKSEIFDDQFSVERPDGSNFTLKIRSTKLEDSAMYFCASSGTGDQPQHFGDGTRLSIL.

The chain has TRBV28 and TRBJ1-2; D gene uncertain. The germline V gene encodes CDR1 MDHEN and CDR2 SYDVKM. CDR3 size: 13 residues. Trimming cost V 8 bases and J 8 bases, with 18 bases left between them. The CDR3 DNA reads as TGTGCCAGCTTCAGGACCGGCCAGAGGGGCTACACCTTC. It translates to CASFRTGQRGYTF.

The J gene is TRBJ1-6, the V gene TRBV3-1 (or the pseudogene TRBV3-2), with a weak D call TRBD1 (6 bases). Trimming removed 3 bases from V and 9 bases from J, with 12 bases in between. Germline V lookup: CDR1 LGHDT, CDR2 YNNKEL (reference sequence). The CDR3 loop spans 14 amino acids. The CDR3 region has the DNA TGTGCCAGCAGCCAGGACCTAGGGGGTTCACCCCTCCACTTT. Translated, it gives CASSQDLGGSPLHF.

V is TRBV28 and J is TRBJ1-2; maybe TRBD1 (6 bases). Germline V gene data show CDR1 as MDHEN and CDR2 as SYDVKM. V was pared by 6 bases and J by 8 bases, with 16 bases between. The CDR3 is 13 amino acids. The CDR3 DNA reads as TGTGCCAGCAGGACTTTACAGGGTGGGGGCTACACCTTC. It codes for CASRTLQGGGYTF.

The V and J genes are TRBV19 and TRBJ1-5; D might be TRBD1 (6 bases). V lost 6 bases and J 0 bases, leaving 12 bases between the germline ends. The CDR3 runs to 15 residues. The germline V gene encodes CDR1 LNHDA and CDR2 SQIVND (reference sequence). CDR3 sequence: CASRNTGRSNQPQHF. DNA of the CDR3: TGTGCCAGTAGAAACACAGGGCGTAGCAATCAGCCCCAGCATTTT.

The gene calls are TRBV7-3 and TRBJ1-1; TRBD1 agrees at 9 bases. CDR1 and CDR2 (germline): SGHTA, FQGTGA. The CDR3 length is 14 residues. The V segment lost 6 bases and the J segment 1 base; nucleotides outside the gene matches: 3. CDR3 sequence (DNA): TGTGCCAGCAGATTGGGACAGGGGAACACTGAAGCTTTCTTT. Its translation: CASRLGQGNTEAFF.

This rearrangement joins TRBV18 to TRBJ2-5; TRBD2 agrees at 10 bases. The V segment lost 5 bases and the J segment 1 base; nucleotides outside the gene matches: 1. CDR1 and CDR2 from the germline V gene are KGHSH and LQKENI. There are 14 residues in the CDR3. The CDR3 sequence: CASSTSGVQETQYF. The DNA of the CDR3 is TGTGCCAGCTCAACTAGCGGGGTCCAAGAGACCCAGTACTTC.

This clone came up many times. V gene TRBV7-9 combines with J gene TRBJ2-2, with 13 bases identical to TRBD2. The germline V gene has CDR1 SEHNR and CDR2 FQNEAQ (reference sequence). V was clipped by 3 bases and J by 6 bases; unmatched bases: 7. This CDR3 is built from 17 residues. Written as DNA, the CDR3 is TGTGCCAGCAGCTTGACTAGCGGGGGGACTCGTCCCGGGGAGCTGTTTTTT. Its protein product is CASSLTSGGTRPGELFF.

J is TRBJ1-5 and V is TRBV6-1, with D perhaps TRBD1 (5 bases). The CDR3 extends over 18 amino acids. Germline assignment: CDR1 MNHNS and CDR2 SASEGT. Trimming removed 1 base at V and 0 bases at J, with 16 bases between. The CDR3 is CASSEGTRQIYSNQPQHF. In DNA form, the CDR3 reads TGTGCCAGCAGTGAAGGAACCCGACAGATTTATAGCAATCAGCCCCAGCATTTT.